Following are 10 T cell receptor beta chains from one sample sequenced in a study of T cells in Graves' hyperthyroidism and ophthalmopathy. The source material, RNA transcripts, was used to amplify TCR beta CDR3 regions. The HTBI primer set served for first-round RT-PCR of the TCR CDR3. A single record per CDR3 protein comes from TCRdb applying MiXCR to the multiplex PCR reads. The sample has 350,000 to 400,000 distinct CDR3 sequences; 15% are singletons. The source material was blood. These receptors were taken from a woman in her twenties or thirties with Graves' hyperthyroidism.

This clonotype occurred many times. The CDR3 nucleotides are TGTGCCAGCAGCCAAGATTACTTGAGCGGCTATGGCTACACCTTC. This codes for CASSQDYLSGYGYTF. The V call is TRBV3-1, the J call TRBJ1-2, with no clear D. The V and J ends lost 0 bases and 4 bases respectively, with 12 bases between them. Germline V lookup: CDR1 LGHDT, CDR2 YNNKEL (reference sequence). The CDR3 has 15 amino acids.

This chain joins TRBV7-2 and TRBJ1-3, with D unclear. Germline CDR1 is SGHTA and CDR2 is FQGNSA. There are 14 residues in the CDR3. Trimming took 5 bases from V and 4 from J, leaving 12 bases between them. Written as DNA, the CDR3 is TGTGCCAGCAGCGCCCCGAAGATGGGAAACACCATATATTTT. It specifies CASSAPKMGNTIYF.

Many counts were recorded for this clonotype. The chain employs TRBV27 and TRBJ1-2; perhaps TRBD1 as D (6 bases). The CDR3 contains 13 residues. Germline CDR1 and CDR2: MNHEY and SMNVEV (reference sequence). V was shortened by 10 bases and J by 5 bases, with 17 bases between the two germline ends. This CDR3 is CATRGGRVYGYTF. DNA of the CDR3: TGTGCCACCAGAGGGGGGCGCGTTTATGGCTACACCTTC.

The chain uses TRBV4-1 and TRBJ2-1; TRBD1 matches at 8 bases. The germline gives CDR1 MGHRA, CDR2 YSYEKL. Germline trimming cut 0 bases from V and 7 bases from J; bases unmatched to any gene: 8. The CDR3 is 16 amino acids. The CDR3: CASSQDGYGTGNEQFF. The DNA of the CDR3 is TGCGCCAGCAGCCAAGATGGGTACGGGACAGGTAATGAGCAGTTCTTC.

The rearrangement links TRBV3-1 to TRBJ1-2; D is perhaps TRBD1 (5 bases). The CDR3 has 16 amino acids. The V and J ends lost 3 bases and 8 bases respectively, with 22 bases between them. From germline, CDR1 is LGHDT and CDR2 YNNKEL (reference sequence). CDR3 DNA sequence: TGTGCCAGCAGCCACCTGATGGGGGGGACTCCCTGGGGCTACACCTTC. Translation: CASSHLMGGTPWGYTF.

V and J are TRBV7-9 and TRBJ1-1; possibly TRBD1 for D (5 bases). V shed 1 base and J shed 5 bases, with 17 bases lying between them. This CDR3 contains 16 residues. The germline V gene has CDR1 SEHNR and CDR2 FQNEAQ (reference sequence). The CDR3 DNA reads as TGTGCCAGCAGCTTAGAGGAGGGGCCGCTTTTGACTGAAGCTTTCTTT. Its translation: CASSLEEGPLLTEAFF.

J is TRBJ2-1 and V is TRBV24-1, with 7 nucleotides matching TRBD2. The CDR3 sequence is 15 residues long. The trim removed 3 bases at V and 7 bases at J, leaving 8 bases unmatched. Per the germline V gene, CDR1 is KGHDR and CDR2 is SFDVKD. CDR3 DNA: TGTGCCACCAGTGATCCTACGACTAGCCTAAATGAGCAGTTCTTC. Translating gives CATSDPTTSLNEQFF.

This clonotype was found many times. The V call is TRBV28, the J call TRBJ1-1, with 9 bases identical to TRBD1. Germline V CDR1 and CDR2: MDHEN, SYDVKM. The CDR3 has 13 amino acids. The V segment lost 10 bases and the J segment 5 bases; nucleotides outside the gene matches: 8. CDR3 sequence (DNA): TGTGCCACCACAGGGGGCGCGAGGACTGAAGCTTTCTTT. This codes for CATTGGARTEAFF.

This clonotype has a count of ten or more. The chain recombines TRBV12-3 or TRBV12-4 with TRBJ2-5; perhaps TRBD2 as D (6 bases). Trimming pared 6 bases from V and 0 bases from J, leaving 11 bases between. The CDR3 is 14 amino acids. CDR3 sequence reads: CASSWDLYQETQYF. CDR3 DNA sequence: TGTGCCAGCAGCTGGGACTTATACCAAGAGACCCAGTACTTC.

With regard to this clonotype: A single base separates this from a much larger clone, so it may be a read error. This chain links TRBV6-1 with TRBJ1-5; D is undetermined. Germline loops: CDR1 MNHNS, CDR2 SASEGT. V lost 4 bases, J lost 11 bases, and 18 bases lay in between. The CDR3 contains 14 residues. The CDR3 is CASSVSMDYSSQHF. The CDR3 nucleotides are TGTGCCAGCAGTGTGTCTATGGACTATTCGTCCCAGCATTTT.